This TCR beta chain was found in a study of blood T cell repertoires in COVID-19. V shed 4 bases and J 4 bases; nucleotides not matched to a gene: 15. Looked up from germline, CDR1 is KGHDR and CDR2 is SFDVKD. The CDR3 contains 21 residues. TCRdb's copy holds only in-frame clones and misses some; the assay was immunoSEQ multiplex PCR. The sample lists 200,000 to 300,000 clones, roughly 80% occurring once. The chain is built from TRBV24-1 and TRBJ2-1, with 16 bases identical to TRBD2. The TCR originated in a woman aged 18-35 years with acute or convalescent COVID-19. Sequencing was performed on peripheral blood. CDR3 coding DNA: TGTGCCACCAGTGACCGCTCCCGGGGACTAGCGGGAGGGATTTTGTACAATGAGCAGTTCTTC. Its protein product is CATSDRSRGLAGGILYNEQFF.